The 17 T cell receptor beta chains reported below all come from one sample, sequenced in a study of T-cell reconstitution after alpha-beta-depleted transplantation in children. This sample's TCRbeta library carried unique molecular identifier barcodes. TCRdb reprocessed the PCR reads with MiXCR, giving one entry per CDR3 protein. The sample has fewer than 450,000 distinct CDR3 sequences, around 15% seen once. The specimen was PBMCs, mostly from graft donor cells, collected 360 days after TCRalphabeta/CD19-depleted stem cell transplant. These receptor sequences come from a male patient aged 2 to 9 who had a stem cell transplant for acute lymphoblastic leukemia, so the T cells may come from the graft donor.

V is TRBV20-1 and J is TRBJ1-2; the match to TRBD1 covers 7 bases. CDR3 length equals 12 residues. From germline, CDR1 is DFQATT and CDR2 SNEGSKA (reference sequence). Trimming removed 7 bases from V and 4 bases from J; junction bases left unmatched: 6. CDR3 nucleotides: TGCAGTGGGTTAGCAGGGGGCTATGGCTACACCTTC. The encoded protein is CSGLAGGYGYTF.

This clonotype has just a few counts. This chain joins TRBV20-1 and TRBJ2-5, with a tentative D call TRBD2 (5 bases). V was clipped by 5 bases and J by 5 bases, with 18 bases between them. This CDR3 is built from 14 residues. The germline gives CDR1 DFQATT, CDR2 SNEGSKA (reference sequence). CDR3 nucleotides: TGCAGTGCTTCCGCCCGGGAAAACTGGGAGACCCAGTACTTC. Translating it yields CSASARENWETQYF.

Ten or more counts support this clonotype. This chain's CDR3 is CASSYAKQGILDTGELFF. In DNA form, the CDR3 reads TGTGCCAGCAGTTACGCGAAACAGGGTATACTGGACACCGGGGAGCTGTTTTTT. The gene calls are TRBV6-6 and TRBJ2-2; D is perhaps TRBD1 (6 bases). Between the trimmed V and J ends, which lost 2 bases and 3 bases, there was a span of 19 bases. The CDR3 runs 18 residues. Germline loops: CDR1 MNHNY, CDR2 SVGAGI (reference sequence).

The chain employs TRBV15 and TRBJ2-5, with D possibly matching TRBD1 (6 bases). Per the germline V gene, CDR1 is LNHNV and CDR2 is YYDKDF (reference sequence). The CDR3 length is 15 residues. The V gene lost 0 bases and the J gene lost 8 bases, with 16 bases spanning the gap. The CDR3 DNA sequence: TGTGCCACCAGCAGAGAAGGGACATTTGGGGTTACCCAGTACTTC. It specifies CATSREGTFGVTQYF.

In its sample, this clonotype was seen a few times. This rearrangement joins TRBV28 to TRBJ2-3; D remains unclear. V was cut by 2 bases and J by 6 bases, with 18 bases left in between. The CDR3 extends over 16 amino acids. Germline CDR1 reads MDHEN; CDR2 reads SYDVKM. CDR3 in DNA: TGTGCCAGCAGTTTAGCTGGTGCCGGGCGCTTGGATACGCAGTATTTT. It codes for CASSLAGAGRLDTQYF.

This clonotype was seen many times. The V and J genes are TRBV12-3 or TRBV12-4 and TRBJ2-1; D gene ambiguous. This CDR3 has 11 residues. V shed 10 bases and J shed 5 bases, with 9 bases lying between them. CDR3 nucleotides: TGTGCCATTTCATCGGACAATGAGCAGTTCTTC. This codes for CAISSDNEQFF.

The V gene is TRBV6-2 or TRBV6-3, the J gene TRBJ2-7, with D perhaps matching TRBD2 (5 bases). V shed 2 bases and J shed 1 base, with 15 bases lying between them. Germline V gene data show CDR1 as MNHEY and CDR2 as SVGEGT. The length of the CDR3 is 16 residues. Written as DNA, the CDR3 is TGTGCCAGCAGTTACGGTGGCTATACGGGATCCTACGAGCAGTACTTC. This translates into CASSYGGYTGSYEQYF.

The table lists this clonotype with many counts. The chain links TRBV29-1 to TRBJ2-3; D call uncertain. V was shortened by 3 bases and J by 4 bases, with 8 bases between the two germline ends. Germline CDR1 reads SQVTM; CDR2 reads ANQGSEA. The CDR3 loop spans 12 amino acids. The CDR3 bases are TGCAGCGTTGATATCGGAGCAGATACGCAGTATTTT. This encodes CSVDIGADTQYF.

This clonotype was picked up a small number of times. This chain links TRBV10-3 with TRBJ2-1; 10 positions agree with TRBD2. Germline lookup yields CDR1 ENHRY and CDR2 SYGVKD. This CDR3 region has 16 residues. V was pared by 10 bases and J by 5 bases, with 14 bases of the junction left unmatched. CDR3 loop: CATTTLAGAGDNEQFF. CDR3 coding DNA: TGTGCCACCACGACCCTAGCGGGAGCGGGGGACAATGAGCAGTTCTTC.

The chain carries TRBV9 and TRBJ1-5; 11 nucleotides agree with TRBD1. CDR3 length: 15 residues. V was clipped by 2 bases and J by 6 bases; unmatched bases: 4. Germline assignment: CDR1 SGDLS and CDR2 YYNGEE. Here the CDR3 reads CASSVGTGGIQPQHF. CDR3 DNA sequence: TGTGCCAGCAGCGTCGGGACAGGGGGGATTCAGCCCCAGCATTTT.

This chain links TRBV4-2 with TRBJ2-1; 8 nucleotides match TRBD2. Germline lookup yields CDR1 LGHNA and CDR2 YNFKEQ. Unmatched junction bases numbered 9, after V lost 2 bases and J lost 6 bases. The CDR3 loop spans 16 amino acids. The CDR3 bases are TGTGCCAGCAGCCAACCAGGACTAGCTTTCGGCAATGAGCAGTTCTTC. Amino acid sequence: CASSQPGLAFGNEQFF.

J is TRBJ1-3 and V is TRBV4-1, with TRBD1 identical over 7 bases. The CDR3 covers 17 residues. Germline V gives CDR1 MGHRA, CDR2 YSYEKL. The V gene end was trimmed by 0 bases and the J gene end by 0 bases; junction bases not matched to a gene: 5. For the CDR3, the DNA is TGCGCCAGCAGCCAAGATCCGACAGGGAGCTCTGGAAACACCATATATTTT. Amino acids: CASSQDPTGSSGNTIYF.

This clonotype has only a few counts. One end of the junction does not line up with germline, which may come from a read error. The chain carries TRBV28 and TRBJ2-7; TRBD2 is a possible D gene (6 bases). There are 12 residues in the CDR3. Germline lookup yields CDR1 MDHEN and CDR2 SYDVKM. The CDR3 sequence: CASGRPPYEQYF. The DNA for the CDR3 is TGCGCGAGCGGGCGGCCGCCCTACGAGCAGTACTTC.

This chain uses TRBV11-2 with TRBJ2-5, with D perhaps being TRBD1 or TRBD2 (6 bases each). Germline values: CDR1 SGHAT, CDR2 FQNNGV. The CDR3 loop spans 17 amino acids. The ends were cut back, 1 base at V and 0 bases at J, with 15 bases in the middle. Written as DNA, the CDR3 is TGTGCCAGCAGCTTAGGATTGCCGGGGGCGTACCAAGAGACCCAGTACTTC. Its translation: CASSLGLPGAYQETQYF.

The J gene is TRBJ1-2, the V gene TRBV12-3 or TRBV12-4; D call uncertain. The V and J ends lost 3 bases and 4 bases respectively, with 6 bases between them. The CDR3 is 12 residues long. The CDR3 DNA sequence: TGTGCCAGCAGTTTGACCCTCTATGGCTACACCTTC. Its translation: CASSLTLYGYTF.

In this sample, this clonotype turned up many times. The J gene is TRBJ2-2, the V gene TRBV28, with TRBD1 matching 8 bases. The CDR3 length is 18 residues. Looked up from germline, CDR1 is MDHEN and CDR2 is SYDVKM. J gave up 1 base and V 3 bases, and 10 bases lay outside the gene matches. CDR3 residues: CASSFWDRDRRNTGELFF. The CDR3 DNA sequence: TGTGCCAGCAGTTTCTGGGACCGGGACAGGAGGAACACCGGGGAGCTGTTTTTT.

The rearrangement uses TRBV7-8 and TRBJ2-1; 8 bases align to TRBD2. CDR1 and CDR2 from the germline V gene are SGHVS and FQNEAQ. This CDR3 has 18 residues. The trim removed 11 bases at V and 4 bases at J, leaving 22 bases unmatched. CDR3 DNA: TGTGCCTGCGGGGGGAGCGAGCCCACTTCCCTCTATTACAATGAGCAGTTCTTC. Translated: CACGGSEPTSLYYNEQFF.